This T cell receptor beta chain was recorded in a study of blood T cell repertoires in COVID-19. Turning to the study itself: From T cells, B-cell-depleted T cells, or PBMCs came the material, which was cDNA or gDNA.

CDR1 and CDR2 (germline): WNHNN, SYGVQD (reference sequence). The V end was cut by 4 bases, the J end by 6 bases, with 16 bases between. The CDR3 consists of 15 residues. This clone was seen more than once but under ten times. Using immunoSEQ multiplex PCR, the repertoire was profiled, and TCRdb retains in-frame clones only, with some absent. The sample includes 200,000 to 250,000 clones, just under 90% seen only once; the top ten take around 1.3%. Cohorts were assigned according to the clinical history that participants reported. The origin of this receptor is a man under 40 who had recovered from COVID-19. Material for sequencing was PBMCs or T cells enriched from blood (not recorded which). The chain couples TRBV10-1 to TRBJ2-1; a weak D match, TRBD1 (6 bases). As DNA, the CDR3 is TGCGCCAGCAGTGTATCACCAGGGGCCGGCAATGAGCAGTTCTTC. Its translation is CASSVSPGAGNEQFF.